What follows are 15 T cell receptor beta chains derived from one specimen sequenced in a study of cytomegalovirus exposure and HLA in healthy donors. The PCR employed 60 Vbeta primers together with 13 Jbeta primers. Assay: immunoSEQ multiplex PCR; the TCRdb copy retains only in-frame clones and omits some. The sample contains some 180,000 clones, roughly 9.4% of which appear only once. Sequencing was carried out using PBMCs. The receptor set was obtained from a woman aged 30 to 39 in good health and CMV-seropositive.

The V call is TRBV9, the J call TRBJ2-5; weak D call: TRBD1 (6 bases). The length of the CDR3 is 16 residues. The ends were cut back, 5 bases at V and 0 bases at J, with 17 bases in the middle. CDR1 and CDR2 from the germline V gene are SGDLS and YYNGEE. The chain's CDR3 is CASSPAPGHHQETQYF. In nucleotides, the CDR3 is TGTGCCAGCAGTCCTGCCCCGGGACACCACCAAGAGACCCAGTACTTC.

This clone was observed a few times. The rearrangement joins TRBV2 to TRBJ2-5; 7 nucleotides line up with TRBD1. Germline V lookup: CDR1 SNHLY, CDR2 FYNNEI. This CDR3 contains 15 residues. Trimming took 7 bases from V and 3 from J; bases not matched to a gene: 11. CDR3 residues: CASNGRRDRKETQYF. In DNA, the CDR3 is TGTGCCAGCAACGGTCGACGGGACAGAAAAGAGACCCAGTACTTC. The variable domain in full, with the rest retrieved from reference TRBV2 and TRBJ2-5, is EPEVTQTPSHQVTQMGQEVILRCVPISNHLYFYWYRQILGQKVEFLVSFYNNEISEKSEIFDDQFSVERPDGSNFTLKIRSTKLEDSAMYFCASNGRRDRKETQYFGPGTRLLVL.

V gene TRBV5-1 combines with J gene TRBJ2-7, with 14 bases that match TRBD2. The CDR3 is 16 amino acids. Germline CDR1 is SGHRS and CDR2 is YFSETQ. Germline trimming cut 4 bases from V and 5 bases from J; bases unmatched to any gene: 8. The CDR3 spells CASSPEGLAGADEQYF. The CDR3, as DNA: TGCGCCAGCAGCCCCGAGGGACTAGCGGGAGCAGACGAGCAGTACTTC.

This clone was observed a handful of times. The CDR3 coding sequence is TGCGCCAGCAGCAATTCAGACTGGGCCTACGAGCAGTACTTC. Translated, it gives CASSNSDWAYEQYF. The J gene is TRBJ2-7, the V gene TRBV5-1; D remains ambiguous. This CDR3 is 14 amino acids long. Germline lookup yields CDR1 SGHRS and CDR2 YFSETQ. The germline V and J ends were trimmed by 4 bases and 2 bases, with 13 bases remaining between them.

The chain recombines TRBV5-6 with TRBJ2-7; D may be TRBD2 (6 bases). Per germline, CDR1 SGHDT and CDR2 YYEEEE. CDR3 size: 15 residues. V shed 1 base and J shed 2 bases, with 13 bases lying between them. This chain's CDR3 is CASSLNGGATYEQYF. The CDR3 nucleotides are TGTGCCAGCAGCTTGAATGGCGGGGCTACCTACGAGCAGTACTTC.

This clone occurred a few times. The chain has TRBV29-1 and TRBJ2-1, with D possibly matching TRBD1 (5 bases). V was shortened by 0 bases and J by 0 bases, with 15 bases between the two germline ends. CDR1 is SQVTM, CDR2 ANQGSEA, per germline. The CDR3 covers 17 residues. In nucleotides, the CDR3 is TGCAGCGTTGAAGACTTGGACAACCCCAGCTCCTACAATGAGCAGTTCTTC. Its translation: CSVEDLDNPSSYNEQFF.

The chain joins TRBV11-2 to TRBJ1-4; 10 nucleotides align to TRBD1. The V gene end was trimmed by 1 base and the J gene end by 5 bases; junction bases not matched to a gene: 1. Germline CDR1 SGHAT, CDR2 FQNNGV. The CDR3 is 15 residues long. CDR3 coding DNA: TGTGCCAGCAGCTTAGGGACAGGGGGGAATGAAAAACTGTTTTTT. Translation gives CASSLGTGGNEKLFF.

In this sample, this clone turned up a few times. V usage is TRBV29-1 and J usage is TRBJ2-7; 7 nucleotides align to TRBD1. J was trimmed by 0 bases and V by 2 bases; bases with no gene match: 7. Germline CDR1 is SQVTM and CDR2 is ANQGSEA. This CDR3 is built from 15 residues. The CDR3 sequence: CSVERPGTDSYEQYF. CDR3 in DNA: TGCAGCGTTGAACGCCCCGGGACAGACTCCTACGAGCAGTACTTC.

V and J are TRBV4-1 and TRBJ2-3; TRBD2 agrees at 9 bases. Germline CDR1 reads MGHRA; CDR2 reads YSYEKL. CDR3 length: 15 amino acids. V trimming: 4 bases; J trimming: 5 bases; junction bases outside the gene matches: 7. The CDR3 reads CASSRTTSGRDTQYF. The CDR3 DNA is TGCGCCAGCAGCCGAACGACTAGCGGTCGAGATACGCAGTATTTT.

This clone was seen more than once but under ten times. The chain links TRBV6-1 to TRBJ2-1; D is possibly TRBD2 (5 bases). This CDR3 comprises 12 residues. V was pared by 4 bases and J by 8 bases, with 9 bases between. Looked up from germline, CDR1 is MNHNS and CDR2 is SASEGT. CDR3 nucleotide sequence: TGTGCCAGCAGTGGTCCCGGGGATGAGCAGTTCTTC. It codes for CASSGPGDEQFF.

This rearrangement joins TRBV7-9 to TRBJ1-4; possibly TRBD1 for D (5 bases). The V end was cut by 5 bases, the J end by 0 bases, with 19 bases between. This CDR3 is built from 18 residues. CDR1 and CDR2 from the germline V gene are SEHNR and FQNEAQ (reference sequence). The CDR3 loop is CASSPRAGVVATNEKLFF. DNA for the CDR3: TGTGCCAGCAGCCCAAGGGCGGGGGTCGTTGCAACTAATGAAAAACTGTTTTTT.

The chain uses TRBV27 and TRBJ1-5; 9 bases line up with TRBD1. The length of the CDR3 is 16 residues. Losses at the gene ends were 5 bases for V and 5 bases for J; bases not matched to a gene: 10. In germline, CDR1 is MNHEY, CDR2 SMNVEV (reference sequence). The CDR3 loop reads CASSLRDRVPHQPQHF. In nucleotides, the CDR3 is TGTGCCAGCAGTCTCCGGGACAGGGTCCCGCATCAGCCCCAGCATTTT.

This chain joins TRBV5-1 and TRBJ2-5, with D possibly matching TRBD2 (5 bases). V lost 5 bases and J lost 2, with 7 bases in between. The CDR3 contains 12 residues. The germline gives CDR1 SGHRS, CDR2 YFSETQ. This chain's CDR3 is CASRTGQETQYF. CDR3 DNA sequence: TGCGCCAGCAGGACGGGGCAAGAGACCCAGTACTTC.

This clone came up a few times. The CDR3 DNA sequence: TGTGCCAGCAGCGTAGGAGGGAGGGGAGGGTATCTTGGAAACACCATATATTTT. Translated: CASSVGGRGGYLGNTIYF. V is TRBV9 and J is TRBJ1-3; D possibly corresponds to TRBD1 (5 bases). Trimming shortened V by 0 bases and J by 3 bases, and 19 bases separated the two germline ends. CDR1 and CDR2 from the germline V gene are SGDLS and YYNGEE. CDR3 size: 18 residues.

The chain links TRBV7-9 to TRBJ1-6; D call uncertain. This CDR3 has 13 residues. Trimming took 1 base from V and 14 from J, leaving 12 bases between them. CDR1 SEHNR and CDR2 FQNEAQ come from the germline V gene (reference sequence). CDR3 DNA sequence: TGTGCCAGCAGCTTAGAGGCTGGAGAAACCCTCCACTTT. Residues: CASSLEAGETLHF. Variable domain in full (rest from reference TRBV7-9 and TRBJ1-6): DTGVSQNPRHKITKRGQNVTFRCDPISEHNRLYWYRQTLGQGPEFLTYFQNEAQLEKSRLLSDRFSAERPKGSFSTLEIQRTEQGDSAMYLCASSLEAGETLHFGNGTRLTVT.